Below, 17 T cell receptor beta chains from the same sample are listed, as sequenced in a study of CD8 T cells in ankylosing spondylitis. Study conclusions and caveats: Blood of patients with ankylosing spondylitis appeared to be characterized by a TCR beta motif of eight highly homologous variants.

One entry per CDR3 protein results from TCRdb running MiXCR on the 5' RACE reads. Among 390,000 or so distinct CDR3 sequences listed, 20% to 25% were seen once. Their antigens remain unidentified. The sequenced material came from blood, either unsorted or a sorted T cell fraction (not recorded which). The receptors shown here come from a male donor with ankylosing spondylitis.

A single count supports this clonotype. The chain has TRBV2 and TRBJ2-3, with 7 nucleotides matching TRBD1. The CDR3 sequence is 14 residues long. Germline V gives CDR1 SNHLY, CDR2 FYNNEI. The ends lost 6 bases at V and 3 bases at J; junction bases unmatched: 6. CDR3 coding DNA: TGTGCCAGCAGGCGCAACAGGGGTACAGATACGCAGTATTTT. Translated: CASRRNRGTDTQYF.

This clonotype was observed a handful of times. This chain links TRBV10-3 with TRBJ2-7; 9 bases are shared with TRBD1. Germline V CDR1 and CDR2: ENHRY, SYGVKD. With V trimmed by 3 bases and J by 5 bases, 11 bases remained unmatched. This CDR3 is 16 amino acids long. The CDR3 sequence is CAISEIPGQGTHEQYF. CDR3 nucleotides: TGTGCCATCAGTGAAATCCCGGGACAGGGCACCCACGAGCAGTACTTC.

The chain couples TRBV5-1 to TRBJ2-7; 7 nucleotides align to TRBD1. This CDR3 is 15 amino acids long. V was pared by 0 bases and J by 1 base, with 4 bases of the junction left unmatched. The germline V gene has CDR1 SGHRS and CDR2 YFSETQ. The CDR3 DNA reads as TGCGCCAGCAGCTTGGTTGGGACAGAGTCCTACGAGCAGTACTTC. Translation: CASSLVGTESYEQYF. The whole variable domain, remainder taken from reference TRBV5-1 and TRBJ2-7, is KAGVTQTPRYLIKTRGQQVTLSCSPISGHRSVSWYQQTPGQGLQFLFEYFSETQRNKGNFPGRFSGRQFSNSRSEMNVSTLELGDSALYLCASSLVGTESYEQYFGPGTRLTVT.

This sequence joins TRBV28 and TRBJ2-1; either TRBD1 or TRBD2 may supply D (5 bases each). Per germline, CDR1 MDHEN and CDR2 SYDVKM. Deletions cut 8 bases from V and 7 bases from J, with 9 bases between. The length of the CDR3 is 11 residues. In DNA form, the CDR3 reads TGTGCCAGCTTGGGGGAAAATGAGCAGTTCTTC. This encodes CASLGENEQFF.

V and J are TRBV9 and TRBJ2-3; 7 bases fit TRBD2. V lost 2 bases, J lost 0 bases, and 3 bases stayed unmatched. Germline lookup yields CDR1 SGDLS and CDR2 YYNGEE. The CDR3 totals 15 residues. This chain's CDR3 is CASSVGLSSTDTQYF. The CDR3 nucleotides read TGTGCCAGCAGCGTGGGACTATCTAGCACAGATACGCAGTATTTT.

The chain links TRBV4-2 to TRBJ2-7; 11 bases are shared with TRBD1. V dropped 1 base and J dropped 7; count of bases not matched to a gene: 3. CDR3 length: 14 residues. Germline V CDR1 and CDR2: LGHNA, YNFKEQ. In DNA, the CDR3 is TGTGCCAGCAGCCAAGGGGACAGGGGGAGGGAGCAGTACTTC. Protein sequence: CASSQGDRGREQYF.

This clonotype was found a few times. This sequence joins TRBV7-3 and TRBJ1-2; D remains ambiguous. Trimming cost V 5 bases and J 4 bases, with 20 bases left between them. Germline CDR1 is SGHTA and CDR2 is FQGTGA. The CDR3 is 16 residues long. For the CDR3, the DNA is TGTGCCAGCAGCCCCAGGCCTCAGGCTAGGGCCTATGGCTACACCTTC. This gives the protein CASSPRPQARAYGYTF.

This clonotype has more than one count but fewer than ten. The chain couples TRBV19 to TRBJ2-1; 12 bases align to TRBD2. The length of the CDR3 is 16 residues. The V and J ends lost 4 bases and 9 bases, in that order; junction bases with no gene match: 10. Germline CDR1 LNHDA, CDR2 SQIVND (reference sequence). The CDR3 nucleotides are TGTGCCAGTAGTAGAGCCCGGGGACTAGCGGGTCCTGAGCAGTTCTTC. It is translated as CASSRARGLAGPEQFF.

The CDR3: CASTLRPGSYEQYF. CDR3 in DNA: TGTGCCAGCACCCTGCGGCCAGGGTCCTACGAGCAGTACTTC. The chain recombines TRBV12-3 or TRBV12-4 with TRBJ2-7; tentatively, D is TRBD1 (5 bases). V gave up 7 bases and J gave up 1 base, with 14 bases separating them. CDR3 length: 14 residues.

The chain recombines TRBV15 with TRBJ2-2; TRBD1 or TRBD2 may be the D gene (5 bases each). This CDR3 spans 15 amino acids. Germline assignment: CDR1 LNHNV and CDR2 YYDKDF (reference sequence). Trimming took 0 bases from V and 7 from J, leaving 12 bases between them. For the CDR3, the DNA is TGTGCCACCAGCAGAGATTTGGGGACCGGCGGGGAGCTGTTTTTT. Translation gives CATSRDLGTGGELFF.

This clonotype was seen a handful of times. The CDR3 region has the DNA TGCAGCGCCACCTCTTCAGGGACAGGGGGCCACGGGCTGTTTTTT. It yields the protein CSATSSGTGGHGLFF. The J gene is TRBJ2-2, the V gene TRBV29-1; 12 bases agree with TRBD1. Germline CDR1 SQVTM, CDR2 ANQGSEA. Unmatched junction bases numbered 16, after V lost 7 bases and J lost 13 bases. This CDR3 has 15 amino acids.

The chain joins TRBV5-1 to TRBJ2-1; 10 nucleotides agree with TRBD2. Per the germline V gene, CDR1 is SGHRS and CDR2 is YFSETQ. V lost 0 bases to trimming and J lost 7 bases; unmatched junction nucleotides: 7. The length of the CDR3 is 16 residues. DNA of the CDR3: TGCGCCAGCAGCTTGGACCTGGGAGCGGGAGGGAATGAGCAGTTCTTC. It translates to CASSLDLGAGGNEQFF. The full variable domain, rest sourced from reference TRBV5-1 and TRBJ2-1, is KAGVTQTPRYLIKTRGQQVTLSCSPISGHRSVSWYQQTPGQGLQFLFEYFSETQRNKGNFPGRFSGRQFSNSRSEMNVSTLELGDSALYLCASSLDLGAGGNEQFFGPGTRLTVL.

This clonotype was recorded a few times. The chain couples TRBV2 to TRBJ1-5, with 7 bases fitting TRBD1. Trimming removed 5 bases from V and 1 base from J; junction bases left unmatched: 11. The CDR3 has 17 residues. Germline CDR1 SNHLY, CDR2 FYNNEI. This CDR3 is CASSRTLPGQSNQPQHF. The CDR3 DNA reads as TGTGCCAGCAGTCGAACCCTTCCGGGACAGAGCAATCAGCCCCAGCATTTT.

This chain links TRBV3-1 with TRBJ1-1; D is uncertain. There are 13 residues in the CDR3. Germline V gene lookup returns CDR1 LGHDT and CDR2 YNNKEL (reference sequence). Trimming took 4 bases from V and 3 from J, leaving 9 bases between them. CDR3 residues: CASSPHLDTEAFF. The DNA of the CDR3 is TGTGCCAGCAGCCCCCACCTCGACACTGAAGCTTTCTTT.

This clonotype appeared many times. The rearrangement joins TRBV5-1 to TRBJ2-3; no clear D. CDR1 and CDR2 from the germline V gene are SGHRS and YFSETQ. Trimming took 0 bases from V and 3 from J, leaving 2 bases between them. The CDR3 sequence is 12 residues long. This CDR3 reads CASSLDTDTQYF. CDR3 sequence (DNA): TGCGCCAGCAGCTTGGATACAGATACGCAGTATTTT.

This clonotype was counted a few times. The chain joins TRBV6-2 or TRBV6-3 to TRBJ2-7; possibly TRBD1 for D (6 bases). The CDR3 consists of 14 residues. The V end was cut by 0 bases, the J end by 2 bases, with 8 bases between. Germline V CDR1 and CDR2: MNHEY, SVGEGT. Here the CDR3 DNA reads TGTGCCAGCAGTTACTCCGGACAGACCTACGAGCAGTACTTC. It codes for CASSYSGQTYEQYF.

CDR3 in amino acids: CASSLDGTVLVNYGYTF. In DNA form, the CDR3 reads TGCGCCAGCAGCTTGGACGGGACAGTACTTGTTAACTATGGCTACACCTTC. The gene calls are TRBV5-1 and TRBJ1-2, with TRBD1 matching 7 bases. After removal of 0 bases from V and 1 base from J, the junction contained 9 bases not matched to a gene. Germline lookup yields CDR1 SGHRS and CDR2 YFSETQ. This CDR3 spans 17 amino acids.